This TCR beta chain is drawn from a study of beta chain features in type 1 diabetes. This clone appeared a few times. Its antigen is unknown. Findings of the study overall: TCRB CDR3 length was moderately but significantly reduced in all four CD4+ subsets of Type 1 diabetes patients.

Of the isolated RNA, all was reverse transcribed, and so the sequenced material was expressed TCRB transcripts. The data were produced by immunoSEQ multiplex PCR, yet TCRdb's version contains in-frame clones alone and is incomplete. The sample shows 250,000 or so clones, around 14% of them seen only once. CDR3 length: 16 residues. V shed 6 bases and J 5 bases; nucleotides not matched to a gene: 12. Looked up from germline, CDR1 is LNHDA and CDR2 is SQIVND (reference sequence). The chain employs TRBV19 and TRBJ1-5, with 8 bases fitting TRBD1. This receptor was obtained from a man under 40 with type 1 diabetes. The source material was naive CD4+ T cells from blood. The CDR3 sequence: CASRPDANRGDQPQHF. Here the CDR3 DNA reads TGTGCCAGTAGGCCTGACGCAAACAGGGGGGATCAGCCCCAGCATTTT.